The T cell receptor (beta chain) described here comes from a study of CD8 T cells in ankylosing spondylitis. Study-level points and caveats: A motif of fewer than ten highly homologous TCR beta variants was seen as apparently characteristic of ankylosing spondylitis blood. Clones tied to disease were said to be significantly enriched in matched ankylosing spondylitis synovial fluid. Relatively scarce in peripheral blood, disease-linked clones were CD8+.

Making the TCR beta libraries involved quantitative 5'-RACE with molecular barcodes. In TCRdb, the 5' RACE reads were re-called with MiXCR into one record per CDR3 protein. The repertoire holds about 39,000 distinct CDR3 sequences, with about 9.3% as singletons. In this sample, this clonotype turned up many times. Its antigen is unidentified. Germline CDR1 and CDR2: DFQATT and SNEGSKA (reference sequence). The V and J ends lost 1 base and 5 bases, in that order; junction bases with no gene match: 13. This CDR3 is built from 19 residues. The chain uses TRBV20-1 and TRBJ2-2, with 13 bases matching TRBD2. This clonotype was obtained from a male donor with ankylosing spondylitis or in good health (not recorded which). Sequenced: blood, either unsorted or a sorted T cell fraction (not recorded which). CDR3 region: CSARAPSGTSGKGTGELFF. The CDR3 bases are TGCAGTGCTAGAGCCCCCTCCGGGACTAGCGGGAAGGGGACCGGGGAGCTGTTTTTT.